This section outlines one T cell receptor (beta chain) sequence together with its context. Its cognate antigen is unknown. This sample is part of a study of cytomegalovirus exposure and HLA in healthy donors. Study in general: Earlier results showed approximately 120 million unique TCR beta sequences derived from 150 million to 200 million T cells. Study-wide results and caveats: In a later analysis, V- and J-gene trimming of beta chains associated with a DCLRE1C missense variant, replicated independently. Researchers catalogued approximately 170 TCR beta chains as cytomegalovirus-associated.

Trimming removed 2 bases from V and 6 bases from J; junction bases left unmatched: 8. Germline loops: CDR1 MNHEY, CDR2 SMNVEV (reference sequence). CDR3 size: 15 residues. Primers for the PCR totalled 60 Vbeta and 13 Jbeta. In the authors' workflow: Per a later analysis, the number of unique TCR beta chains was roughly 83 million, of which roughly 9.9 million were shared. Profiling relied on immunoSEQ multiplex PCR, and the TCRdb table lists in-frame clones only, not all of them. The D gene and trimming were derived from the DNA, and the V and J assignments and clone size from that table. The sample holds over 120,000 clones, roughly three quarters seen once.

Specimen: PBMCs. The chain employs TRBV27 and TRBJ2-7; 9 nucleotides line up with TRBD2. This TCR came from a female donor in good health and CMV-seronegative. This CDR3 is CASSLLTSGTAEQYF. Here the CDR3 DNA reads TGTGCCAGCAGTTTACTGACTAGCGGAACAGCCGAGCAGTACTTC.